Below, 30 T cell receptor beta chains from the same sample are listed, as sequenced in a study of T cell changes during pregnancy in multiple sclerosis. The data were produced by immunoSEQ multiplex PCR, yet TCRdb's version contains in-frame clones alone and is incomplete. The table shows 44,000 or so clones, with 70% to 90% occurring only once. Sequenced here: CD8+ T cells from peripheral blood mononuclear cells, sampled after pregnancy. These receptors were collected from a female donor in good health, enrolled as a control in a pregnancy study.

This chain joins TRBV4-1 and TRBJ1-2; 7 bases agree with TRBD1. Trimming cost V 5 bases and J 5 bases; bases outside gene matches: 8. The germline V gene encodes CDR1 MGHRA and CDR2 YSYEKL. The CDR3 is 14 residues long. This CDR3 is CASSTGQSFYGYTF. The DNA of the CDR3 is TGCGCCAGCAGCACGGGACAGAGTTTTTATGGCTACACCTTC.

This clone has a single count. This sample includes further DNA sequences coding for the same CDR3. The chain couples TRBV9 to TRBJ2-7; tentatively, D is TRBD2 (5 bases). The germline V gene has CDR1 SGDLS and CDR2 YYNGEE. CDR3 size: 13 residues. V dropped 0 bases and J dropped 3 bases, with 7 bases sitting between them. CDR3 protein: CASSVGRDYEQYF. The CDR3 nucleotides read TGTGCCAGCAGCGTAGGCCGGGACTACGAGCAGTACTTC.

The gene calls are TRBV5-6 and TRBJ1-2, with 7 bases lining up with TRBD1. Germline assignment: CDR1 SGHDT and CDR2 YYEEEE. This CDR3 spans 14 amino acids. V lost 4 bases, J lost 5 bases, and 8 bases stayed unmatched. In DNA form, the CDR3 reads TGTGCCAGCAGCGCGGCCACAGGGGAATATGGCTACACCTTC. Encoded protein: CASSAATGEYGYTF.

This clone was picked up a small number of times. This sequence joins TRBV29-1 and TRBJ1-5; D perhaps matches TRBD1 (5 bases). The CDR3 totals 10 residues. Germline V gives CDR1 SQVTM, CDR2 ANQGSEA. Trimming removed 6 bases at V and 6 bases at J, with 6 bases between. The DNA for the CDR3 is TGCAGCGTGGGACTTCAGCCCCAGCATTTT. Protein sequence: CSVGLQPQHF.

The rearrangement links TRBV7-2 to TRBJ1-1; D may be TRBD1 (5 bases). Germline-derived CDR1 and CDR2 are SGHTA and FQGNSA. This CDR3 has 17 amino acids. Trimming removed 5 bases at V and 5 bases at J, with 24 bases between. The chain's CDR3 is CASSTGWLSGGWTEAFF. CDR3 DNA: TGTGCCAGCAGCACCGGTTGGCTGTCGGGGGGTTGGACTGAAGCTTTCTTT.

The chain carries TRBV7-9 and TRBJ1-5; no clear D. Germline V gene lookup returns CDR1 SEHNR and CDR2 FQNEAQ (reference sequence). The germline V and J ends were trimmed by 5 bases and 4 bases, with 15 bases remaining between them. This CDR3 comprises 15 residues. The CDR3 sequence is CASSTYPEENQPQHF. The CDR3 nucleotides read TGTGCCAGCAGCACTTACCCAGAGGAAAATCAGCCCCAGCATTTT.

The chain joins TRBV27 to TRBJ1-1; 8 bases agree with TRBD1. This CDR3 region has 13 residues. CDR1 MNHEY and CDR2 SMNVEV come from the germline V gene (reference sequence). With V trimmed by 4 bases and J by 7 bases, 5 bases remained unmatched. DNA for the CDR3: TGTGCCAGCAGTTCAGGGGGCACCGTTGAAGCTTTCTTT. Its protein product is CASSSGGTVEAFF.

This chain connects TRBV2 to TRBJ2-3, with D perhaps TRBD1 (6 bases). This CDR3 has 20 amino acids. Germline V gene lookup returns CDR1 SNHLY and CDR2 FYNNEI. Trimming shortened V by 4 bases and J by 0 bases, and 26 bases separated the two germline ends. This CDR3 reads CASSATSPGGQTLSTDTQYF. CDR3 sequence (DNA): TGTGCCAGCAGTGCGACCTCCCCTGGGGGACAAACCCTTAGCACAGATACGCAGTATTTT.

V usage is TRBV21-1 and J usage is TRBJ2-5; the listed D gene, TRBD2, was not tested against the DNA. TRBV21-1 is listed as a pseudogene. CDR3 length: 12 amino acids. The CDR3 nucleotides are TGTGCCAGCAAGGCAGAGGAAGAGACCCAGTACTTC. Translation: CASKAEEETQYF.

This chain connects TRBV5-6 to TRBJ2-1, with 8 bases that match TRBD2. This CDR3 spans 15 amino acids. Trimming removed 0 bases from V and 4 bases from J; junction bases left unmatched: 3. Germline CDR1 and CDR2: SGHDT and YYEEEE. The CDR3 sequence is CASSLVGGDYNEQFF. The CDR3 region has the DNA TGTGCCAGCAGCTTGGTCGGGGGGGATTACAATGAGCAGTTCTTC.

This chain connects TRBV11-1 to TRBJ1-6; 7 bases are shared with TRBD1. Per germline, CDR1 SGHAT and CDR2 FQDESV (reference sequence). Trimming cost V 3 bases and J 6 bases; bases outside gene matches: 5. CDR3 length: 15 amino acids. The CDR3 loop reads CASSFGSGGNSPLHF. CDR3 in DNA: TGTGCCAGCAGCTTCGGGTCAGGGGGTAATTCACCCCTCCACTTT.

CDR3 bases: TGTGCCAGCAGTGGCGGGACCGCGGTCTACACCTTC. Translating it yields CASSGGTAVYTF. This chain links TRBV6-1 with TRBJ1-2; the D gene is possibly TRBD1 (5 bases). Trimming removed 4 bases from V and 10 bases from J, with 13 bases in between. The CDR3 is 12 residues long. Germline-derived CDR1 and CDR2 are MNHNS and SASEGT.

The chain joins TRBV2 to TRBJ1-4; 7 bases agree with TRBD1. V lost 6 bases, J lost 8 bases, and 12 bases stayed unmatched. CDR1 and CDR2 from the germline V gene are SNHLY and FYNNEI. This CDR3 contains 15 residues. The CDR3 region has the DNA TGTGCCAGCAGACGAAACCGGGACAGCACAGAAAAACTGTTTTTT. It yields the protein CASRRNRDSTEKLFF.

The chain joins TRBV29-1 to TRBJ2-7; D call uncertain. Between the trimmed V and J ends, which lost 6 bases and 1 base, there was a span of 7 bases. The CDR3 sequence is 11 residues long. CDR1 is SQVTM, CDR2 ANQGSEA, per germline. Here the CDR3 DNA reads TGCAGCGTGTCCGGGTCCTACGAGCAGTACTTC. Translating it yields CSVSGSYEQYF.

The rearrangement links TRBV4-2 to TRBJ2-7; 8 nucleotides line up with TRBD1. The CDR3 is 17 amino acids. Losses at the gene ends were 4 bases for V and 2 bases for J; bases not matched to a gene: 13. Germline lookup yields CDR1 LGHNA and CDR2 YNFKEQ. CDR3 nucleotide sequence: TGTGCCAGCAGCCCCCGAACGTCAGGGACAGGTGCCTACGAGCAGTACTTC. Translation gives CASSPRTSGTGAYEQYF.

The chain uses TRBV4-1 and TRBJ2-1; 11 bases line up with TRBD2. The CDR3 runs to 21 residues. In germline, CDR1 is MGHRA, CDR2 YSYEKL. Trimming cost V 3 bases and J 1 base; bases outside gene matches: 17. CDR3 in DNA: TGCGCCAGCAGCCACCCCACCTCGCTAGCGGGGGGCCAGGGTTCCTACAATGAGCAGTTCTTC. Amino acid sequence: CASSHPTSLAGGQGSYNEQFF.

This sequence joins TRBV5-8 and TRBJ1-2; no definite D call. Germline V CDR1 and CDR2: SGHTS, YDEGEE. V shed 2 bases and J shed 5 bases, with 13 bases lying between them. CDR3 length: 14 amino acids. In DNA form, the CDR3 reads TGTGCCAGCAGCTTCACCGGTCGGCGGTATGGCTACACCTTC. Encoded protein: CASSFTGRRYGYTF.

Comments on this clone: Distinct nucleotide sequences in the sample also encode this CDR3. The rearrangement joins TRBV6-5 to TRBJ1-1; D is ambiguous. CDR1 and CDR2 (germline): MNHEY, SVGAGI. This CDR3 comprises 14 residues. V lost 2 bases, J lost 4 bases, and 11 bases lay in between. The CDR3 reads CASSYGGRGTEAFF. The CDR3 coding sequence is TGTGCCAGCAGTTACGGAGGGCGCGGCACTGAAGCTTTCTTT.

In DNA, the CDR3 is TGCGCCAGCAGCCCCGGGACAGGGGGCGTCTACGAGCAGTACTTC. Translated, it gives CASSPGTGGVYEQYF. The chain couples TRBV4-1 to TRBJ2-7, with 12 nucleotides matching TRBD1. The CDR3 loop spans 15 amino acids. CDR1 MGHRA and CDR2 YSYEKL come from the germline V gene. V shed 4 bases, J shed 3 bases, and the junction held 4 bases outside the gene matches.

V is TRBV27 and J is TRBJ1-1, with 7 positions matching TRBD1. This CDR3 has 14 amino acids. The V gene end was trimmed by 6 bases and the J gene end by 0 bases; junction bases not matched to a gene: 4. Germline V lookup: CDR1 MNHEY, CDR2 SMNVEV (reference sequence). Here the CDR3 DNA reads TGTGCCAGCAGCCGAGGGGGCATGAACACTGAAGCTTTCTTT. Translation gives CASSRGGMNTEAFF.

The rearrangement uses TRBV13 and TRBJ1-1, with TRBD1 matching over 7 bases. The CDR3 is made up of 14 amino acids. Germline loops: CDR1 PRHDT, CDR2 FYEKMQ (reference sequence). After removal of 5 bases from V and 1 base from J, the junction contained 4 bases not matched to a gene. CDR3 loop: CASSPRTGNTEAFF. Written as DNA, the CDR3 is TGTGCCAGCAGCCCCCGGACAGGGAACACTGAAGCTTTCTTT.

The CDR3 region has the DNA TGTGCCAGCAGCCTAGGGGATAACTATGGCTACACCTTC. Translating gives CASSLGDNYGYTF. The chain uses TRBV7-3 and TRBJ1-2, with a weak D call TRBD1 (5 bases). CDR3 length equals 13 residues. The V gene's germline CDR1 is SGHTA and CDR2 FQGTGA. V gave up 5 bases and J gave up 1 base, with 8 bases separating them.

This rearrangement joins TRBV5-5 to TRBJ1-5, with TRBD1 identical over 7 bases. V shed 4 bases, J shed 0 bases, and the junction held 7 bases outside the gene matches. Germline V gives CDR1 SGHKS, CDR2 YYEKEE (reference sequence). CDR3 length equals 16 residues. This CDR3 reads CASSPTGDFSNQPQHF. CDR3 sequence (DNA): TGTGCCAGCAGCCCCACAGGGGACTTTAGCAATCAGCCCCAGCATTTT.

The chain has TRBV28 and TRBJ2-1, with unresolved D. The V and J ends lost 5 bases and 10 bases respectively, with 9 bases between them. The length of the CDR3 is 11 residues. Germline CDR1 and CDR2: MDHEN and SYDVKM. CDR3 in amino acids: CASSRLGEQFF. CDR3 coding DNA: TGTGCCAGCAGTCGACTTGGGGAGCAGTTCTTC.

The chain combines TRBV29-1 with TRBJ2-5; D is ambiguous. Between the trimmed V and J ends, which lost 3 bases and 2 bases, there was a span of 7 bases. This CDR3 has 12 residues. Germline assignment: CDR1 SQVTM and CDR2 ANQGSEA. The CDR3 DNA sequence: TGCAGCGTTGACTCCGGGCAAGAGACCCAGTACTTC. It specifies CSVDSGQETQYF.

The chain employs TRBV4-2 and TRBJ2-1; 9 bases align to TRBD2. Germline trimming cut 0 bases from V and 7 bases from J; bases unmatched to any gene: 4. The CDR3 has 15 amino acids. Germline lookup yields CDR1 LGHNA and CDR2 YNFKEQ. CDR3 sequence: CASSQDRGGANEQFF. CDR3 in DNA: TGTGCCAGCAGCCAAGATCGCGGGGGGGCAAATGAGCAGTTCTTC.

This chain links TRBV7-9 with TRBJ1-2; TRBD1 agrees at 9 bases. The CDR3 has 15 residues. With 3 bases clipped from V and 4 bases from J, the junction kept 6 bases outside the gene matches. Germline values: CDR1 SEHNR, CDR2 FQNEAQ (reference sequence). The chain's CDR3 is CASSFGQGSPYGYTF. CDR3 nucleotides: TGTGCCAGCAGCTTCGGACAGGGGAGCCCCTATGGCTACACCTTC. The full variable domain, rest sourced from reference TRBV7-9 and TRBJ1-2, is DTGVSQNPRHKITKRGQNVTFRCDPISEHNRLYWYRQTLGQGPEFLTYFQNEAQLEKSRLLSDRFSAERPKGSFSTLEIQRTEQGDSAMYLCASSFGQGSPYGYTFGSGTRLTVV.

The chain employs TRBV5-6 and TRBJ1-1; D gene ambiguous. V dropped 3 bases and J dropped 4 bases, with 22 bases sitting between them. The CDR3 contains 17 residues. Germline CDR1 is SGHDT and CDR2 is YYEEEE. CDR3 in DNA: TGTGCCAGCAGCTCTTCTCCCCTCACAGTTTTCGGCACTGAAGCTTTCTTT. It translates to CASSSSPLTVFGTEAFF.

The chain is built from TRBV4-3 and TRBJ2-1, with a weak D call TRBD2 (5 bases). V lost 0 bases and J 4 bases, leaving 13 bases between the germline ends. The CDR3 is 16 amino acids. Germline assignment: CDR1 LGHNA and CDR2 YSLEER. In DNA, the CDR3 is TGCGCCAGCAGCCAAGATTACGTCGGGGTTTACAATGAGCAGTTCTTC. The encoded protein is CASSQDYVGVYNEQFF.

V gene TRBV19 combines with J gene TRBJ2-1; D perhaps matches TRBD2 (5 bases). The CDR3 loop spans 15 amino acids. V lost 4 bases to trimming and J lost 0 bases, with 10 bases between them. CDR1 is LNHDA, CDR2 SQIVND, per germline (reference sequence). The chain's CDR3 is CASSRVGSSYNEQFF. The CDR3 region has the DNA TGTGCCAGTAGTAGGGTAGGGAGCTCCTACAATGAGCAGTTCTTC.